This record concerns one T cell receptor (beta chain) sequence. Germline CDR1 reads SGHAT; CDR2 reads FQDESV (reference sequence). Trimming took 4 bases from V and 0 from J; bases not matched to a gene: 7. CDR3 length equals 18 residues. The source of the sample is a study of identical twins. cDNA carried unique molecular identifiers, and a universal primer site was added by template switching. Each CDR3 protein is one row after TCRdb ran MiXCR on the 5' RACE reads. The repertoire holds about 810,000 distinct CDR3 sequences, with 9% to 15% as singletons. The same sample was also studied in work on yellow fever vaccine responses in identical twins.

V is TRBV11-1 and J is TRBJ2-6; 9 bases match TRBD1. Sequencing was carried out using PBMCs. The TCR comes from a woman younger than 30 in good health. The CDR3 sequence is CASSSGTGSVSGANVLTF. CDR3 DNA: TGTGCCAGCAGCTCCGGGACAGGGTCAGTCTCTGGGGCCAACGTCCTGACTTTC. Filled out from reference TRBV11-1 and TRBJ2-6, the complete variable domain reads EAEVAQSPRYKITEKSQAVAFWCDPISGHATLYWYRQILGQGPELLVQFQDESVVDDSQLPKDRFSAERLKGVDSTLKIQPAELGDSAMYLCASSSGTGSVSGANVLTFGAGSRLTVL.